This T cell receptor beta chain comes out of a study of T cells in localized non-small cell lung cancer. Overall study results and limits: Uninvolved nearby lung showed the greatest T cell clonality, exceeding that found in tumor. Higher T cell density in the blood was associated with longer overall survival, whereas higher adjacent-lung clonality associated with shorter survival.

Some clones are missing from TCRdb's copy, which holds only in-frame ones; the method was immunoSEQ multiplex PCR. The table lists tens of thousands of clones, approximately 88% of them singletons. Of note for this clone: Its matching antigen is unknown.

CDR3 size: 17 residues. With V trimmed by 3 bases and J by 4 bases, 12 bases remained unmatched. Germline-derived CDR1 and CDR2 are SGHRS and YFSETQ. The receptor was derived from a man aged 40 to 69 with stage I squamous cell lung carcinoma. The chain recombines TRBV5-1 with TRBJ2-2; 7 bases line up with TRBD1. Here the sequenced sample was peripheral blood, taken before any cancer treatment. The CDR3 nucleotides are TGCGCCAGCAGCTCCCTTCAGGGACAGTCTCTCACCGGGGAGCTGTTTTTT. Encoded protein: CASSSLQGQSLTGELFF.